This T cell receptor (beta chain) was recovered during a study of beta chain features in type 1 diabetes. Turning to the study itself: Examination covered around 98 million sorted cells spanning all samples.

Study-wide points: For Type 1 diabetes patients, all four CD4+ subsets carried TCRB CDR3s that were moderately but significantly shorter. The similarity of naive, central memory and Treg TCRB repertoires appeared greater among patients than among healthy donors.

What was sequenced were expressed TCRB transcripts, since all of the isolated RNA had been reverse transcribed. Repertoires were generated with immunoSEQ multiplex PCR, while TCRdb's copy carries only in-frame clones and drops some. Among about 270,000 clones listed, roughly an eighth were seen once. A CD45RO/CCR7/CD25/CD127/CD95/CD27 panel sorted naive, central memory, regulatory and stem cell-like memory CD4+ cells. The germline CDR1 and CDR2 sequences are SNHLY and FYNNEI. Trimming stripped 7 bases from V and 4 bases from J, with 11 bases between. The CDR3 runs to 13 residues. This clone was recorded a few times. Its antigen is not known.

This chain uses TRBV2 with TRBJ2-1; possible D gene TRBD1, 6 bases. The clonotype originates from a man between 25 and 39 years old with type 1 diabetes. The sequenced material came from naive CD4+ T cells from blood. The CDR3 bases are TGTGCCAGCAAGGGGGTGGCTTACAATGAGCAGTTCTTC. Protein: CASKGVAYNEQFF.